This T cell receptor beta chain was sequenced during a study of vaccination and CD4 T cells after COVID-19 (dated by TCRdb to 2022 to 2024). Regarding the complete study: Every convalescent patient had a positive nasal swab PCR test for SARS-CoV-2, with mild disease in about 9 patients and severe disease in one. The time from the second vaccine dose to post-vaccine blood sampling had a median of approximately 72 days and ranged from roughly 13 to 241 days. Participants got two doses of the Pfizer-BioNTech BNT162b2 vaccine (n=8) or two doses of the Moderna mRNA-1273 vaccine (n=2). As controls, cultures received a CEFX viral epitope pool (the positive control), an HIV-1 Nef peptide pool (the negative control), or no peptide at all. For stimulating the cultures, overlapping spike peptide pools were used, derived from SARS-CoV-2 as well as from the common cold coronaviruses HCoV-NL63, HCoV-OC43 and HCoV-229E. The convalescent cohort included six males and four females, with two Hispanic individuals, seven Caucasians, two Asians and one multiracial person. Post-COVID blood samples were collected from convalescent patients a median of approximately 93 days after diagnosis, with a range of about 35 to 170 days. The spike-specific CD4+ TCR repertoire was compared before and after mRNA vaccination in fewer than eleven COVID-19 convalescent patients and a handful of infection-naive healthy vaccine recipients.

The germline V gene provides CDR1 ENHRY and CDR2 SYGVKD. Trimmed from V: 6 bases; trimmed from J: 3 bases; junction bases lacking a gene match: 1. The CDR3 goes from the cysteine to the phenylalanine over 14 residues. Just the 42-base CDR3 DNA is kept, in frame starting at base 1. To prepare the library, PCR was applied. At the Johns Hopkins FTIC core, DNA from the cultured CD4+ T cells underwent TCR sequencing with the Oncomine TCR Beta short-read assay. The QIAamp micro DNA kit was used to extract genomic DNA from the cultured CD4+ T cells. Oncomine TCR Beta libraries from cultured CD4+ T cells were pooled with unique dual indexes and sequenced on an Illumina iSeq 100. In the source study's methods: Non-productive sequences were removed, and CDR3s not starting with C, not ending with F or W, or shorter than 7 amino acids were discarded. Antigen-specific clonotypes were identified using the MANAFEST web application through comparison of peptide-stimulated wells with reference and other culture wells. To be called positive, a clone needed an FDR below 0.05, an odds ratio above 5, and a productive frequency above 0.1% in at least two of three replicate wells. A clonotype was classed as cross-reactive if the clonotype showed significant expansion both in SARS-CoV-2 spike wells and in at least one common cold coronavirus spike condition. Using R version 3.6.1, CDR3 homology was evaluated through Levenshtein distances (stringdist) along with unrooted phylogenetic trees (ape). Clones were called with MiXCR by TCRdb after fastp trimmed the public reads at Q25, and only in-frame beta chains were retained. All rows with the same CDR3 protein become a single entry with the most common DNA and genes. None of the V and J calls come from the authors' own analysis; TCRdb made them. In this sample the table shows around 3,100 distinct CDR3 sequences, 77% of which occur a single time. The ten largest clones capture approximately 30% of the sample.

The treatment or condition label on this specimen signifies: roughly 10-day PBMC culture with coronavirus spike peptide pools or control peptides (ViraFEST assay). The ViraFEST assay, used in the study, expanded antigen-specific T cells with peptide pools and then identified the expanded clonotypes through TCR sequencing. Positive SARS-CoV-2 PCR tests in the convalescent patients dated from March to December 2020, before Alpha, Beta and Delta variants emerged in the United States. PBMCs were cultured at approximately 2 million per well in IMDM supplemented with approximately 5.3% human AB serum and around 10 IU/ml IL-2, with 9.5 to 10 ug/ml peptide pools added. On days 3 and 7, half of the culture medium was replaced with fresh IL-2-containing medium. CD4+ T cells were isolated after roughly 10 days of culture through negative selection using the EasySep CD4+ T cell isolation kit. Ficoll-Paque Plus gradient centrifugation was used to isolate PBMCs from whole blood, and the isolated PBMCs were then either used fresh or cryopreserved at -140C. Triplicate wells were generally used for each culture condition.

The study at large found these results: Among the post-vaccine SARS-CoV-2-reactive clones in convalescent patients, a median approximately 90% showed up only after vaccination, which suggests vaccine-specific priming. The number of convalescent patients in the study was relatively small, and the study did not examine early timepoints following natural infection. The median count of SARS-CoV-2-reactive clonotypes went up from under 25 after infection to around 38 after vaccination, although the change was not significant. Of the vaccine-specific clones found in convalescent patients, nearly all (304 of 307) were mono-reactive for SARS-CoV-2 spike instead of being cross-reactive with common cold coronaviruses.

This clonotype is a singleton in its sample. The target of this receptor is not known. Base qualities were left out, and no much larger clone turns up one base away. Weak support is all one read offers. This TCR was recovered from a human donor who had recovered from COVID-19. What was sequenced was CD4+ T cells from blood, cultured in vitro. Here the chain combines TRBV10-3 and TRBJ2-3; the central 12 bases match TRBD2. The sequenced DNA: TGTGCCATCAGGCTAGCGGGGGGGACAGATACGCAGTATTTT. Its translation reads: CAIRLAGGTDTQYF.